This is a list of T cell receptor beta chains from one sample in a study of post-analysis software for immune sequencing data. MiXCR, run by TCRdb on the PCR reads, gives a single entry per CDR3 protein. The table records about 800,000 distinct CDR3 sequences, 25% to 30% of them present only once. Sequenced material: blood. These receptor sequences come from a girl aged 10 to 17 with multiple sclerosis. Each CDR3 is given with its conserved first and last residue. A D gene is named only where the DNA matches it firmly. Clone size appears in some rows only: once, few, many, or a class for an expanded clone.

length	V	D	J	size	DNA	CDR3
15	TRBV7-6	TRBD1	TRBJ1-5	.	TGTGCCAGCAGCCCCCGGACAGGGGTCGATCAGCCCCAGCATTTT	CASSPRTGVDQPQHF
12	TRBV6-2/TRBV6-3	TRBD1	TRBJ2-7	.	TGTGCCAGCTTGGACAGGGGCTACGAGCAGTACTTC	CASLDRGYEQYF
15	TRBV6-6	TRBD2	TRBJ2-1	.	TGTGCCAGCGTACCAGCGGGGGGGCATGGAAATGAGCAGTTCTTC	CASVPAGGHGNEQFF
15	TRBV6-4	.	TRBJ2-2	once	TGTGCCAGCAGTGAAGGGTGGAGGGACACCGGGGAGCTGTTTTTT	CASSEGWRDTGELFF
12	TRBV27	TRBD1	TRBJ2-3	few	TGTGCCAGTCAGGGGGCAGAAGATACGCAGTATTTT	CASQGAEDTQYF
14	TRBV4-3	.	TRBJ2-7	.	TGCGCCAGCAGCCACGTAGCCGGGACCCGGGAGCAGTACTTC	CASSHVAGTREQYF
15	TRBV5-6	.	TRBJ1-4	.	TGTGCCAGCAGCTCGGGGGCAGGGCCGCATGAAAAACTGTTTTTT	CASSSGAGPHEKLFF
12	TRBV6-6	.	TRBJ2-3	.	TGTGCCTGTCGGGGGAGCACAGATACGCAGTATTTT	CACRGSTDTQYF
17	TRBV4-1	.	TRBJ1-1	few	TGCGCCAGCAGCCAAGGCTTTCGTACAGCCATGAACACTGAAGCTTTCTTT	CASSQGFRTAMNTEAFF
17	TRBV24-1	TRBD2	TRBJ2-1	.	TGTGCCACCAGTGATTCTCGACGAGCGGGGGGGCAGGATGAGCAGTTCTTC	CATSDSRRAGGQDEQFF
12	TRBV6-5	.	TRBJ1-2	once	TGTGCCAACACCGATAGCAGGAATGGCTACACCTTC	CANTDSRNGYTF
14	TRBV27	.	TRBJ1-1	.	TGTGCCAGCAGTTTACCGGGAAGCGGCACTGAAGCTTTCTTT	CASSLPGSGTEAFF
16	TRBV6-2/TRBV6-3	TRBD1	TRBJ1-1	.	TGTGCCAGCAGTTCCCCCTCAACAGGGGTGGACACTGAAGCTTTCTTT	CASSSPSTGVDTEAFF
15	TRBV2	TRBD1	TRBJ1-5	.	TGTGCCAGCAGGGGGGACAGGGTGAGCAATCAGCCCCAGCATTTT	CASRGDRVSNQPQHF